The rows below give T cell receptor beta chains drawn from one sample of a study of T cells in Graves' hyperthyroidism and ophthalmopathy. One entry per CDR3 protein, called by TCRdb with MiXCR from the multiplex PCR reads. Of roughly 650,000 distinct CDR3 sequences listed, about 16% are singletons. The material sequenced was blood. The receptors here all came from a woman aged 40-49 years with Graves' ophthalmopathy. Each CDR3 is given with its conserved first and last residue. A D gene is named only where the DNA matches it firmly. Some rows have no size entry. The others give once, few or many, or a class for an expanded clone.

V gene,J gene,D gene,clone size,CDR3 protein,CDR3 DNA
TRBV19,TRBJ1-2,-,-,CASRKGYKGTRRDYGYTF,TGTGCCAGTAGGAAGGGTTACAAGGGGACCCGAAGAGACTATGGCTACACCTTC
TRBV24-1,TRBJ2-2,TRBD2,-,CATSGGANTGELFF,TGTGCCACCAGCGGGGGGGCGAACACCGGGGAGCTGTTTTTT
TRBV4-2,TRBJ2-7,TRBD2,-,CASSLNSGSINEQYF,TGTGCCAGCAGCCTGAATAGCGGGAGTATCAACGAGCAGTACTTC
TRBV2,TRBJ1-5,-,-,CASSVPNQPQHF,TGTGCCAGCAGTGTCCCTAATCAGCCCCAGCATTTT
TRBV6-1,TRBJ1-4,-,few,CATCRGNEKLFF,TGTGCCACCTGCCGGGGTAATGAAAAACTGTTTTTT
TRBV5-1,TRBJ2-2,-,many,CASSLVAGGTGELFF,TGTGCCAGCAGCTTAGTGGCAGGAGGAACCGGGGAGCTGTTTTTT
TRBV19,TRBJ2-2,-,few,CASSPQVIANTGELFF,TGTGCCAGTAGTCCCCAAGTAATAGCGAACACCGGGGAGCTGTTTTTT
TRBV27,TRBJ1-1,-,many,CASSFVGKNTEAFF,TGTGCCAGCAGTTTCGTGGGAAAGAACACTGAAGCTTTCTTT
TRBV12-3/TRBV12-4,TRBJ1-6,TRBD1,many,CASSRGDRASPLHF,TGTGCCAGCAGTCGTGGGGACAGGGCTTCACCCCTCCACTTT
TRBV20-1,TRBJ2-1,TRBD2,few,CSARDFISGGLNEQFF,TGCAGTGCTAGAGATTTTATTAGCGGGGGCCTCAATGAGCAGTTCTTC
TRBV29-1,TRBJ1-2,-,-,CSVEERQSNYGYTF,TGCAGCGTTGAAGAGAGGCAGTCTAACTATGGCTACACCTTC
TRBV27,TRBJ2-1,TRBD2,many,CASSRSGRVGGQFF,TGTGCCAGCAGCCGTAGCGGGAGGGTAGGGGGGCAGTTCTTC
TRBV28,TRBJ2-3,-,many,CASSLFEDTQYF,TGTGCCAGCAGTTTATTTGAGGATACGCAGTATTTT
TRBV5-6,TRBJ2-5,-,-,CASSFLGGTKETQYF,TGTGCCAGCAGCTTTTTGGGCGGGACAAAAGAGACCCAGTACTTC
TRBV2,TRBJ1-1,-,-,CASSFFGRGTLNTEAFF,TGTGCCAGCAGCTTTTTTGGTAGGGGGACGTTGAACACTGAAGCTTTCTTT
TRBV4-1,TRBJ2-1,-,many,CAIPSGMCYNEQFF,TGCGCCATTCCCTCGGGGATGTGCTACAATGAGCAGTTCTTC
TRBV2,TRBJ2-1,TRBD2,many,CASETSGYNEQFF,TGTGCCAGCGAGACTAGCGGCTACAATGAGCAGTTCTTC
TRBV11-2,TRBJ1-2,-,few,CASSALSVYRSYGYTF,TGTGCCAGCAGCGCTTTAAGCGTTTACCGCTCCTATGGCTACACCTTC
TRBV6-1,TRBJ2-3,TRBD2,-,CATGGGRTDTQYF,TGTGCCACCGGGGGCGGGAGGACAGATACGCAGTATTTT
TRBV5-1,TRBJ2-7,-,many,CASKVGGSYEQYF,TGCGCCAGCAAGGTCGGCGGCTCCTACGAGCAGTACTTC
TRBV7-9,TRBJ2-1,TRBD2,-,CASRLASGGYNEQFF,TGTGCCAGCAGGTTGGCTAGCGGGGGTTACAATGAGCAGTTCTTC
TRBV29-1,TRBJ2-5,-,-,CSVAGLRSQETQYF,TGCAGCGTCGCCGGTCTAAGGTCGCAAGAGACCCAGTACTTC
TRBV11-2,TRBJ2-1,TRBD2,many,CASTRLAGYNEQFF,TGTGCCAGCACCCGACTAGCGGGTTACAATGAGCAGTTCTTC
TRBV11-2,TRBJ2-1,-,many,CASSRGGPSFPLRNNEQFF,TGTGCCAGCAGTCGAGGAGGGCCCTCATTCCCCCTACGCAACAATGAGCAGTTCTTC
TRBV12-3/TRBV12-4,TRBJ1-6,-,-,CASSYYRDTGSPLHF,TGTGCCAGCAGTTACTACCGGGACACGGGTTCACCCCTCCACTTT
TRBV6-2/TRBV6-3,TRBJ2-7,TRBD1,few,CASSPTRDRGNEQYF,TGTGCCAGCAGTCCGACCCGGGACAGGGGGAACGAGCAGTACTTC
TRBV6-1,TRBJ2-7,TRBD2,many,CASSSQLHLAGSGNEQYF,TGTGCCAGCAGTTCACAGCTCCATTTAGCGGGATCGGGGAACGAGCAGTACTTC
TRBV7-4,TRBJ1-5,TRBD1,-,CASSSQGVGNQPQHF,TGTGCCAGCAGCTCCCAGGGGGTAGGCAATCAGCCCCAGCATTTT
TRBV28,TRBJ1-6,-,many,CASSQGFNSPLHF,TGTGCCAGCAGTCAAGGGTTTAATTCACCCCTCCACTTT
TRBV20-1,TRBJ2-3,-,few,CSAKALAPGTDTQYF,TGCAGTGCGAAAGCCCTAGCTCCAGGCACAGATACGCAGTATTTT
TRBV28,TRBJ2-3,TRBD1,many,CASSPRQGWNTQYF,TGTGCCAGCAGCCCTCGACAGGGCTGGAATACGCAGTATTTT
TRBV20-1,TRBJ2-5,TRBD2,many,CSAIVGSSGGETQYF,TGCAGTGCTATCGTGGGTTCTAGCGGGGGGGAGACCCAGTACTTC
TRBV12-3/TRBV12-4,TRBJ2-5,-,many,CASREQGLRDNQETQYF,TGTGCCAGCCGGGAACAGGGTTTGAGGGATAACCAAGAGACCCAGTACTTC
TRBV30,TRBJ2-1,-,many,CAWSEGSSYNEQFF,TGTGCCTGGAGTGAAGGGAGCTCCTACAATGAGCAGTTCTTC
TRBV6-1,TRBJ1-1,-,many,CASSEAGRRGTEAFF,TGTGCCAGCAGTGAAGCCGGCAGAAGGGGGACTGAAGCTTTCTTT
TRBV7-9,TRBJ2-4,-,-,CASSQVGVAKNIQYF,TGTGCCAGCAGCCAAGTCGGGGTAGCCAAAAACATTCAGTACTTC
TRBV11-2,TRBJ1-5,-,many,CASSLKVSGNGQAKFHNQPQHF,TGTGCCAGCAGCTTAAAAGTTTCAGGCAACGGACAAGCCAAGTTTCACAATCAGCCCCAGCATTTT
TRBV12-3/TRBV12-4,TRBJ1-4,-,-,CASSFRVAEKLFF,TGTGCCAGCAGTTTCCGGGTAGCTGAAAAACTGTTTTTT
TRBV20-1,TRBJ2-7,-,few,CSARDRRQSSYEQYF,TGCAGTGCTAGAGATCGGCGACAGAGCTCCTACGAGCAGTACTTC
TRBV20-1,TRBJ2-5,TRBD2,few,CSARGSGGIVEIQYF,TGCAGTGCTAGAGGGAGCGGGGGGATCGTAGAGATCCAGTACTTC
TRBV6-1,TRBJ1-5,-,many,CASSEEPGGNQPQHF,TGTGCCAGCAGTGAAGAGCCAGGGGGCAATCAGCCCCAGCATTTT
TRBV5-5,TRBJ1-2,-,many,CASSLYQENYGYTF,TGTGCCAGCAGCTTGTACCAGGAGAACTATGGCTACACCTTC
TRBV28,TRBJ1-6,-,many,CANPRRSRDSPLHF,TGTGCCAACCCCCGGCGGAGCCGTGATTCACCCCTCCACTTT
TRBV20-1,TRBJ2-5,-,-,CSASLASSGLETQYF,TGCAGTGCTAGTCTAGCGTCGAGCGGGTTAGAGACCCAGTACTTC
TRBV27,TRBJ2-7,-,few,CASSLVFSSSYEQYF,TGTGCCAGCAGTTTAGTCTTCAGTAGCTCCTACGAGCAGTACTTC
TRBV6-1,TRBJ2-3,-,-,CASAYTVVTDTQYF,TGTGCCAGCGCTTATACGGTTGTCACAGATACGCAGTATTTT
TRBV2,TRBJ2-7,TRBD1,few,CARSGTGVYEQYF,TGTGCCAGGTCCGGGACAGGGGTCTACGAGCAGTACTTC
TRBV12-3/TRBV12-4,TRBJ1-3,-,-,CASSFFSPGNTIYF,TGTGCCAGCAGTTTCTTTTCTCCTGGAAACACCATATATTTT
TRBV3-1,TRBJ2-7,-,many,CASSRTGLYEQYF,TGTGCCAGCAGCCGAACAGGTCTCTACGAGCAGTACTTC
TRBV7-2,TRBJ2-1,-,-,CASSLTYPPQFF,TGTGCCAGCAGCCTAACCTATCCCCCGCAGTTCTTC
TRBV19,TRBJ1-1,-,few,CASSIVGARTEAFF,TGTGCCAGTAGTATTGTGGGGGCGCGGACTGAAGCTTTCTTT
TRBV19,TRBJ2-4,-,few,CASSVELGLAKNIQYF,TGTGCCAGTAGTGTTGAACTAGGGTTAGCCAAAAACATTCAGTACTTC
TRBV27,TRBJ2-1,-,many,CASSLRPGPWGLYNEQFF,TGTGCCAGCAGTTTGAGGCCGGGACCTTGGGGCCTTTACAATGAGCAGTTCTTC
TRBV20-1,TRBJ2-7,TRBD2,few,CSASKGSSGAHEQYF,TGCAGTGCTAGCAAGGGTTCTAGCGGGGCCCACGAGCAGTACTTC
TRBV7-8,TRBJ1-5,-,many,CASSFLRGGNQPQHF,TGTGCCAGCAGCTTCCTCCGGGGAGGCAATCAGCCCCAGCATTTT
TRBV4-1,TRBJ2-7,-,-,CASSQDRSRIYEQYF,TGCGCCAGCAGCCAAGATAGGAGCAGGATCTACGAGCAGTACTTC
TRBV20-1,TRBJ2-3,-,many,CSATDRGGFTDTQYF,TGCAGTGCTACTGACAGGGGAGGGTTTACAGATACGCAGTATTTT
TRBV29-1,TRBJ2-2,-,-,CSADRGADTGELFF,TGCAGCGCCGACCGGGGGGCGGACACCGGGGAGCTGTTTTTT
TRBV18,TRBJ2-5,TRBD2,once,CASSLSGAYQETQYF,TGTGCCAGCTCACTTAGCGGGGCGTACCAAGAGACCCAGTACTTC